A single sample gave rise to the 21 T cell receptor beta chains below, sequenced in a study of blood T cells in healthy people across ages (dated by TCRdb to about 2015). The library was prepared using 5' RACE. TCRdb shows the sequencer as Illumina HiSeq 2500. A second about 6 to 11 cycle PCR used a sample-barcoded 5' primer and a J-beta primer mix. TCRdb handled the public reads itself, with Q25 trimming in fastp and clone calling in MiXCR, and kept productive beta chains. One record per CDR3 amino acid sequence lists the most common genes and DNA. Present in this sample are 550,000 to 650,000 distinct CDR3 sequences, 25% to 30% of which were seen just once. The ten largest make up 15% to 19% of the sample. Sequencing input: blood. These receptors were taken from a woman older than 75 in good health.

This clonotype was seen at least ten times. Written as DNA, the CDR3 is TGCAGCGTTGGGTCAAGGGCAGAGAACACTGAAGCTTTCTTT. Translation gives CSVGSRAENTEAFF. The rearrangement uses TRBV29-1 and TRBJ1-1; D not resolved. CDR3 length: 14 residues. The V gene lost 4 bases and the J gene lost 1 base, with 13 bases spanning the gap. From germline, CDR1 is SQVTM and CDR2 ANQGSEA.

This chain links TRBV28 with TRBJ1-2; 10 bases match TRBD1. Germline V CDR1 and CDR2: MDHEN, SYDVKM. Trimming cost V 5 bases and J 4 bases; bases outside gene matches: 7. The CDR3 is made up of 15 amino acids. The CDR3: CASSPRTGGCYGYTF. The CDR3 coding sequence is TGTGCCAGCAGTCCTCGGACAGGGGGGTGCTATGGCTACACCTTC.

This clonotype came up a few times. A much larger clone sits a single nucleotide away, making a read error possible. This chain joins TRBV6-1 and TRBJ2-5; 11 positions agree with TRBD1. This CDR3 comprises 15 residues. Unmatched junction bases numbered 8, after V lost 6 bases and J lost 5 bases. Germline CDR1 and CDR2: MNHNS and SASEGT. CDR3 sequence: CASSATGTGGETQYF. For the CDR3, the DNA is TGTGCCAGCAGCGCTACCGGGACAGGGGGGGAGACCCAGTACTTC.

To note about this clonotype: A much larger clone lies one base from this, so it may be a read error. The chain recombines TRBV7-8 with TRBJ1-5; no firm D call. V was trimmed by 1 base and J by 0 bases, leaving 10 bases between them. CDR1 is SGHVS, CDR2 FQNEAQ, per germline. The CDR3 runs 16 residues. The CDR3 region has the DNA TGTGCCAGCAGCTTAGGCGTCCGCAATAGCAATCAGCCCCAGCATTTT. Its protein is CASSLGVRNSNQPQHF.

This clonotype was counted many times. The chain couples TRBV2 to TRBJ1-1; 8 bases line up with TRBD1. This CDR3 spans 16 amino acids. The germline CDR1 and CDR2 sequences are SNHLY and FYNNEI. J gave up 4 bases and V 4 bases, and 11 bases lay outside the gene matches. CDR3 bases: TGTGCCAGCAGTGGGCCCCAGGGGGCTATACGCACTGAAGCTTTCTTT. Its protein product is CASSGPQGAIRTEAFF. Variable domain in full (rest from reference TRBV2 and TRBJ1-1): EPEVTQTPSHQVTQMGQEVILRCVPISNHLYFYWYRQILGQKVEFLVSFYNNEISEKSEIFDDQFSVERPDGSNFTLKIRSTKLEDSAMYFCASSGPQGAIRTEAFFGQGTRLTVV.

V usage is TRBV5-1 and J usage is TRBJ2-2; the D is unclear. Germline values: CDR1 SGHRS, CDR2 YFSETQ. The V gene lost 5 bases and the J gene lost 6 bases, with 11 bases spanning the gap. This CDR3 contains 13 residues. The CDR3 DNA reads as TGCGCCAGCAGGCAGGAAACGGCCGGGGAGCTGTTTTTT. This sequence encodes CASRQETAGELFF.

This sequence joins TRBV28 and TRBJ1-5; tentatively, D is TRBD1 (5 bases). V was shortened by 4 bases and J by 4 bases, with 17 bases between the two germline ends. This CDR3 region has 16 residues. The germline gives CDR1 MDHEN, CDR2 SYDVKM. In nucleotides, the CDR3 is TGTGCCAGCAGTTCCTCCGGGACTGGGGAGAATCAGCCCCAGCATTTT. Amino acid sequence: CASSSSGTGENQPQHF.

Concerning this clonotype itself: With a much larger clone just one base away, this may be a read error. The chain recombines TRBV12-3 or TRBV12-4 with TRBJ2-5; perhaps TRBD2 as D (5 bases). This CDR3 has 15 amino acids. The V end lost 0 bases, the J end lost 11 bases, and 19 bases lay between the germline ends. The CDR3 loop is CASSLALGSGGEQYF. As DNA, the CDR3 is TGTGCCAGCAGTTTAGCCCTGGGGAGCGGCGGTGAGCAGTACTTC.

This clonotype has ten or more counts. The chain links TRBV24-1 to TRBJ2-1; D is uncertain. Germline assignment: CDR1 KGHDR and CDR2 SFDVKD. Trimming removed 0 bases at V and 5 bases at J, with 10 bases between. The CDR3 contains 15 residues. The CDR3 DNA sequence: TGTGCCACCAGTGATTTGCTCAGCCCCCACAATGAGCAGTTCTTC. Its protein is CATSDLLSPHNEQFF.

This chain links TRBV10-3 with TRBJ2-7; 11 nucleotides match TRBD1. Trimming took 4 bases from V and 7 from J; bases not matched to a gene: 6. The CDR3 consists of 14 residues. Germline V gene lookup returns CDR1 ENHRY and CDR2 SYGVKD. The CDR3: CAISGDRGSREQYF. In DNA, the CDR3 is TGTGCCATCAGTGGGGACAGGGGGTCACGAGAGCAGTACTTC.

This clonotype was observed many times. V gene TRBV20-1 combines with J gene TRBJ2-7; no reliable D call. V lost 0 bases to trimming and J lost 5 bases, with 8 bases between them. The CDR3 covers 12 residues. CDR1 and CDR2 from the germline V gene are DFQATT and SNEGSKA (reference sequence). The chain's CDR3 is CSAREQANEQYF. Here the CDR3 DNA reads TGCAGTGCTAGAGAGCAGGCGAACGAGCAGTACTTC.

The chain carries TRBV25-1 and TRBJ2-2; D call uncertain. Trimming left V 5 bases short and J 6 bases short, with 10 bases between. This CDR3 is 13 amino acids long. Germline CDR1 is MGHDK and CDR2 is SYGVNS. The CDR3 region has the DNA TGTGCCAGCAGTCACAAGATGTCCGGGGAGCTGTTTTTT. Its protein product is CASSHKMSGELFF.

The sample holds one count of this clonotype. The rearrangement joins TRBV6-1 to TRBJ2-3; D is perhaps TRBD2 (5 bases). The CDR3 loop spans 20 amino acids. Germline CDR1 reads MNHNS; CDR2 reads SASEGT. V dropped 11 bases and J dropped 0 bases, with 33 bases sitting between them. The CDR3 bases are TGTGCCGGTAACGGATTAGACTCTATTACGAGGAGGAGGAGCACAGATACGCAGTATTTT. Its translation: CAGNGLDSITRRRSTDTQYF.

The chain uses TRBV5-1 and TRBJ2-3; 7 bases fit TRBD1. The CDR3 sequence is 15 residues long. From germline, CDR1 is SGHRS and CDR2 YFSETQ. With 0 bases clipped from V and 2 bases from J, the junction kept 3 bases outside the gene matches. The CDR3 DNA follows: TGCGCCAGCAGCTTGGACAGGGGCGACACAGATACGCAGTATTTT. Its protein product is CASSLDRGDTDTQYF.

This clonotype has ten or more counts. The chain links TRBV28 to TRBJ2-5; tentative D call: TRBD2 (6 bases). Germline V gives CDR1 MDHEN, CDR2 SYDVKM. Trimming took off 4 bases at V and 2 bases at J, with 11 bases between the two ends. The CDR3 runs 14 residues. CDR3 loop: CASSSAGTQETQYF. CDR3 DNA sequence: TGTGCCAGCAGTTCCGCGGGAACTCAAGAGACCCAGTACTTC.

Concerning this clonotype itself: This may stem from a read error, because a much larger clone lies one nucleotide away. V is TRBV15 and J is TRBJ2-5; perhaps D is TRBD1 or TRBD2 (6 bases each). Germline loops: CDR1 LNHNV, CDR2 YYDKDF (reference sequence). Trimming pared 3 bases from V and 11 bases from J, leaving 28 bases between. The CDR3 covers 17 residues. The CDR3 region has the DNA TGTGCCACCAGCAGGAGACCGGGGGCTGGCTCCTACAATGAGCAGTACTTC. Amino acid sequence: CATSRRPGAGSYNEQYF. The entire variable domain, with the rest obtained from reference TRBV15 and TRBJ2-5, is as follows: DAMVIQNPRYQVTQFGKPVTLSCSQTLNHNVMYWYQQKSSQAPKLLFHYYDKDFNNEADTPDNFQSRRPNTSFCFLDIRSPGLGDTAMYLCATSRRPGAGSYNEQYFGPGTRLLVL.

The chain uses TRBV5-6 and TRBJ2-3, with D tentatively TRBD2 (5 bases). V was clipped by 5 bases and J by 2 bases, with 9 bases between them. Germline V gene lookup returns CDR1 SGHDT and CDR2 YYEEEE. The length of the CDR3 is 13 residues. CDR3 amino acids: CASSGLLTDTQYF. The CDR3 DNA reads as TGTGCCAGCAGTGGACTTCTCACAGATACGCAGTATTTT.

This clonotype was found many times. This chain uses TRBV10-3 with TRBJ2-7; 11 bases are a match to TRBD1. Losses at the gene ends were 4 bases for V and 6 bases for J; bases not matched to a gene: 5. Per germline, CDR1 ENHRY and CDR2 SYGVKD. The CDR3 covers 14 residues. CDR3 nucleotides: TGTGCCATCAGTGCGGACAGGGGGCAAAGCGAGCAGTACTTC. As protein: CAISADRGQSEQYF.

This clonotype was counted many times. V is TRBV12-3 or TRBV12-4 and J is TRBJ1-1, with 8 bases matching TRBD1. With V trimmed by 5 bases and J by 4 bases, 3 bases remained unmatched. The CDR3 consists of 13 residues. CDR3 coding DNA: TGTGCCAGCAGTCGCAGGGGGCCCACTGAAGCTTTCTTT. This codes for CASSRRGPTEAFF.

This clonotype was counted only a few times. The genes are TRBV4-2 and TRBJ2-3; D might be TRBD1 (5 bases). CDR3 length: 17 residues. The V gene's germline CDR1 is LGHNA and CDR2 YNFKEQ. Trimming shortened V by 0 bases and J by 3 bases, and 16 bases separated the two germline ends. The CDR3 DNA follows: TGTGCCAGCAGCCAAGAAGTCGGCAGGGCGAGTACAGATACGCAGTATTTT. Its translation: CASSQEVGRASTDTQYF.

This clonotype was seen repeatedly, ten times or more. The chain is built from TRBV29-1 and TRBJ2-2, with D possibly being TRBD1 (5 bases). The germline V and J ends were trimmed by 6 bases and 2 bases, with 10 bases remaining between them. Germline V gene data show CDR1 as SQVTM and CDR2 as ANQGSEA. This CDR3 has 13 residues. In DNA, the CDR3 is TGCAGCGTCGAACAGGTTAACACCGGGGAGCTGTTTTTT. Its protein is CSVEQVNTGELFF.